A single sample gave rise to the 8 T cell receptor beta chains below, sequenced in a study of response to subunit inactivated influenza vaccine. TCRdb re-called the RT-PCR reads with MiXCR, one entry per CDR3 protein. Of around 580,000 distinct CDR3 sequences listed, about 15% are singletons. The starting material was PBMCs from blood, obtained approximately 13 days after vaccination. These receptors all come from a man aged 50 to 60 who received an inactivated influenza vaccine.

The V gene is TRBV7-2, the J gene TRBJ2-1, with D hard to call. The CDR3 loop spans 16 amino acids. Looked up from germline, CDR1 is SGHTA and CDR2 is FQGNSA. Trimming took off 1 base at V and 0 bases at J, with 10 bases between the two ends. The CDR3 coding sequence is TGTGCCAGCAGCTTAGTAGCACGGAGCTCCTACAATGAGCAGTTCTTC. Translation: CASSLVARSSYNEQFF.

A word on this clonotype: One end of the junction fails to match germline, which may point to a read error. This rearrangement joins TRBV25-1 to TRBJ2-1; D possibly corresponds to TRBD1 (5 bases). The length of the CDR3 is 14 residues. Per germline, CDR1 MGHDK and CDR2 SYGVNS. The CDR3 reads CASSAGRGWDEQFF. The CDR3 region has the DNA TGTGCCAGTAGTGCAGGGCGTGGGTGGGATGAGCAGTTCTTC.

This clonotype was detected only a few times. The chain uses TRBV15 and TRBJ2-5; the D is unclear. Germline values: CDR1 LNHNV, CDR2 YYDKDF (reference sequence). V was pared by 4 bases and J by 3 bases, with 15 bases between. The CDR3 is made up of 15 amino acids. In DNA, the CDR3 is TGTGCCACCAGCAAGGGTTCCGCTGGTAAAGAGACCCAGTACTTC. It yields the protein CATSKGSAGKETQYF.

This clonotype occurred a few times. The chain is built from TRBV11-2 and TRBJ2-7, with 8 bases matching TRBD2. Germline V CDR1 and CDR2: SGHAT, FQNNGV. The junction had 7 bases not matched to a gene; V was cut back by 2 bases and J by 4 bases. The CDR3 totals 15 residues. This CDR3 is CASSLSQAGGYEQYF. DNA of the CDR3: TGTGCCAGCAGCTTAAGTCAGGCGGGGGGTTACGAGCAGTACTTC.

There are a few counts of this clonotype. This chain links TRBV7-9 with TRBJ2-7, with 9 bases matching TRBD1. Per germline, CDR1 SEHNR and CDR2 FQNEAQ (reference sequence). Trimming cost V 5 bases and J 2 bases; bases outside gene matches: 13. This CDR3 is built from 17 residues. Here the CDR3 reads CASSADFGTGYPYEQYF. The CDR3 nucleotides are TGTGCCAGCAGCGCAGACTTCGGGACAGGGTATCCCTACGAGCAGTACTTC.

This clonotype has more than one count but fewer than ten. A junction boundary mismatches the germline segment, possibly from a read error. The chain employs TRBV7-2 and TRBJ2-2; 8 bases align to TRBD2. CDR1 and CDR2 (germline): SGHTA, FQGNSA. The length of the CDR3 is 17 residues. CDR3 sequence (DNA): TGTGCCAGCAGATTAGCCGCGGGACTAGCGAACACCGGGGAGCTGTTTTTT. This encodes CASRLAAGLANTGELFF.

The chain uses TRBV18 and TRBJ2-6; no firm D call. Germline lookup yields CDR1 KGHSH and CDR2 LQKENI. The V end lost 4 bases, the J end lost 6 bases, and 7 bases lay between the germline ends. This CDR3 spans 13 amino acids. CDR3 bases: TGTGCCAGCTCACTTGACTCGGCCAACGTCCTGACTTTC. Protein product: CASSLDSANVLTF.

This clonotype was seen more than once but under ten times. The V and J genes are TRBV5-1 and TRBJ2-7; 8 bases match TRBD2. Unmatched junction bases numbered 10, after V lost 1 base and J lost 7 bases. Germline CDR1 is SGHRS and CDR2 is YFSETQ. The CDR3 runs 15 residues. The CDR3 region has the DNA TGCGCCAGCAGCTTGATAACGGGAGGGCCGCAGGAGCAGTACTTC. This codes for CASSLITGGPQEQYF.